Listed below are T cell receptor beta chains from one sample, sequenced in a study of blood T cell repertoires in COVID-19. Produced via immunoSEQ multiplex PCR; TCRdb's table is partial and in-frame only. The sample gives around 170,000 clones, 60% to 80% of which show up once; 14% is in the top ten. Sequencing input: PBMCs or T cells enriched from blood (not recorded which). These receptors came from a man in his sixties who had been exposed to COVID-19. Each CDR3 is given without its conserved first and last residue. Each record gives: V gene, J gene, CDR3 protein.

>TRBV9|TRBJ2-3
ASSARTSANTDTQY
>TRBV5-6|TRBJ2-7
ASRSAGRAYEQY
>TRBV5-1|TRBJ2-5
ASSLRSDQETQY
>TRBV18|TRBJ2-7
ASSSIAGGPYEQY
>TRBV28|TRBJ1-4
ASSSTAGWNEKLF
>TRBV3-1/TRBV3-2|TRBJ1-4
ASSQDRRDLEKLF
>TRBV6-6|TRBJ2-1
ASTRALGGDEQF
>TRBV7-9|TRBJ2-1
ASISITSGSLYNEQF
>TRBV24-1|TRBJ1-2
ATSQSGQGAGGYT
>TRBV19|TRBJ1-2
ASSRGDRVHGYT
>TRBV27|TRBJ1-1
ASSLEPGTKNTEAF
>TRBV7-9|TRBJ2-3
ASSLGISGSSDTQY
>TRBV27|TRBJ1-5
ASSLSGGAVGNQPQH
>TRBV11-2|TRBJ2-1
ASSLERERFEQF
>TRBV28|TRBJ2-3
ASSESGTGSTDTQY
>TRBV15|TRBJ1-5
ATSRALTGNSNQPQH
>TRBV19|TRBJ1-1
ASTYGGPNTEAF
>TRBV7-8|TRBJ1-4
ASSRGTGGIEKLF
>TRBV14|TRBJ2-2
ASSQDGASGDPNTGELF
>TRBV5-4|TRBJ2-1
ASSSTETARYNEQF
>TRBV27|TRBJ2-5
ASSLFPSGNGETQY
>TRBV25-1|TRBJ1-1
ASSEKGALSEAF
>TRBV18|TRBJ1-5
ASSRENSNQPQH
>TRBV14|TRBJ2-1
ASSPQGWDGSSVKF
>TRBV12-3/TRBV12-4|TRBJ1-2
ASNTGGNYGYT
>TRBV24-1|TRBJ2-1
ATSESDDRGRQF
>TRBV13|TRBJ2-5
ASSLVAGAVETQY
>TRBV7-2|TRBJ2-1
ASSSVSGRGANEQF
>TRBV18|TRBJ2-2
ASSRRTSGGILSNTGELF
>TRBV5-1|TRBJ1-1
ASSLKQGYTEAF
>TRBV2|TRBJ1-5
ASSESGSEPQH
>TRBV7-8|TRBJ2-7
ASSLTGGFEQY
>TRBV19|TRBJ2-2
ASSTGGTNTGELF
>TRBV19|TRBJ2-3
ASIRASGDYTDTQY
>TRBV18|TRBJ2-2
ASSLQGASGELF
>TRBV4-3|TRBJ2-7
ASSPGGAGGPHEQY
>TRBV30|TRBJ1-1
AYGQGATEAF
>TRBV7-9|TRBJ2-7
ASSLELGGRNYEQY
>TRBV18|TRBJ2-7
ASSPRSGSSHEQY